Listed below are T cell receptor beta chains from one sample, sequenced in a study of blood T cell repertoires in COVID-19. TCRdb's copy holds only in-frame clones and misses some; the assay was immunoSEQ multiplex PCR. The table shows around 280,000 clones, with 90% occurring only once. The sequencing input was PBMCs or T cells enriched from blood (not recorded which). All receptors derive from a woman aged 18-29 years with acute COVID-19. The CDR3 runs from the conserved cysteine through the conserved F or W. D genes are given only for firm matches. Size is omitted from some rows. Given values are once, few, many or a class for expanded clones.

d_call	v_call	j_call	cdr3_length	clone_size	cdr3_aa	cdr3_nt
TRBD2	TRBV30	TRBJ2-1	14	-	CAWGTSGRLDEQFF	TGTGCCTGGGGGACTAGCGGGAGGTTAGATGAGCAGTTCTTC
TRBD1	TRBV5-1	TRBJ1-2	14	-	CASSFEQGALGYTF	TGCGCCAGCAGCTTCGAACAGGGGGCCTTGGGCTACACCTTC
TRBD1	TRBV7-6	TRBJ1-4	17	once	CASSLAQGARTNEKLFF	TGTGCCAGCAGCTTAGCACAGGGGGCACGGACTAATGAAAAACTGTTTTTT
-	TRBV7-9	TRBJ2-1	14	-	CASSSDSGYNEQFF	TGTGCCAGCAGCTCGGACAGCGGCTACAATGAGCAGTTCTTC
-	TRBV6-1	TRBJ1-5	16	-	CASSVLRQDSNQPQHF	TGTGCCAGCAGTGTACTCAGACAGGATAGCAATCAGCCCCAGCATTTT
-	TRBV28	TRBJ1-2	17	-	CASRKPFVGGANYGYTF	TGTGCCAGCAGGAAACCGTTTGTAGGGGGAGCTAACTATGGCTACACCTTC
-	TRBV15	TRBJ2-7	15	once	CATSRDPGGLDEQYF	TGTGCCACCAGCAGAGATCCCGGGGGACTGGACGAGCAGTACTTC
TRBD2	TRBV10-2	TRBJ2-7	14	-	CASRTSGRSYEQYF	TGCGCCAGCAGGACTAGCGGGAGGTCCTACGAGCAGTACTTC
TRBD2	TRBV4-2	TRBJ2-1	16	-	CASSQAASGGYNEQFF	TGTGCCAGCAGCCAAGCTGCTAGCGGGGGATACAATGAGCAGTTCTTC
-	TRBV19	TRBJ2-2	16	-	CASSTPPNRVPGELFF	TGTGCCAGTAGTACGCCACCGAATCGAGTTCCCGGGGAGCTGTTTTTT
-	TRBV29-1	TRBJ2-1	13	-	CSVIGGGYNEQFF	TGCAGCGTAATCGGGGGTGGGTACAATGAGCAGTTCTTC
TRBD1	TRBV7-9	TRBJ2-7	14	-	CASSLGQGLDEQYF	TGTGCCAGCAGCCTAGGACAGGGTTTGGACGAGCAGTACTTC
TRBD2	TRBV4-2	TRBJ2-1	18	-	CASSQEGSGTSGRHEQFF	TGTGCCAGCAGCCAAGAGGGTTCCGGGACTAGCGGGAGGCATGAGCAGTTCTTC
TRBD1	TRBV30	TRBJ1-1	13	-	CAWGTGESTGAFF	TGTGCCTGGGGGACAGGGGAGTCCACTGGAGCTTTCTTT
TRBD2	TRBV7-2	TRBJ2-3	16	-	CASRRGGRASPVGQYF	TGTGCCAGCAGACGTGGAGGGAGGGCCTCCCCAGTTGGGCAGTATTTT